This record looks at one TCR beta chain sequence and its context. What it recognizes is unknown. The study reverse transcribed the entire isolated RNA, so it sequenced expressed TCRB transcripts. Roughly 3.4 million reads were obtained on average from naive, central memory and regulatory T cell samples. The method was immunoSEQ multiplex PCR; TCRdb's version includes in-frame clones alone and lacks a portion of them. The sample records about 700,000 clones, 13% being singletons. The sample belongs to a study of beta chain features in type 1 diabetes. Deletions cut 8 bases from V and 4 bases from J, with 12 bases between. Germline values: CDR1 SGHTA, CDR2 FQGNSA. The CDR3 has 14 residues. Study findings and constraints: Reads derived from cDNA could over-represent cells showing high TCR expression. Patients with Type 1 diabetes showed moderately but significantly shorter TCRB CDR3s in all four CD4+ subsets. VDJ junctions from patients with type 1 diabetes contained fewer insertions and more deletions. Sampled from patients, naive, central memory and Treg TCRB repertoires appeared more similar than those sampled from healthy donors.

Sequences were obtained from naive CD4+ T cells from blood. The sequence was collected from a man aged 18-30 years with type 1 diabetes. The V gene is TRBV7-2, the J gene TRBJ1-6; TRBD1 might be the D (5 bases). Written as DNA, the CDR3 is TGTGCCAGCGCGGAGGGGCATTATAATTCACCCCTCCACTTT. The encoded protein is CASAEGHYNSPLHF.